These T cell receptor beta chains were read from a single sample in a study of cytomegalovirus exposure and HLA in healthy donors. Assay: immunoSEQ multiplex PCR; the TCRdb copy retains only in-frame clones and omits some. In the table there are 100,000 to 150,000 clones, roughly a tenth of which are singletons. The sequencing input was PBMCs. All receptors come from a woman aged 18-29 years in good health and CMV-seropositive. Each CDR3 is given with its conserved first and last residue. The order of the fields is D gene, J gene, V gene, clone size, CDR3 DNA, CDR3 protein. The D gene is left open where the match is weak. Some rows have no size entry. The others give once, few or many, or a class for an expanded clone.

>TRBD2|TRBJ2-1|TRBV4-1|few
TGCGCCAGCAGCCTTTTTGCGGGAGGTAGCGGGGATGAGCAGTTCTTC
CASSLFAGGSGDEQFF
>NA|TRBJ2-1|TRBV7-8|few
TGTGCCAGCAGCTTAGCGGGAGAGAGCTCCTACAATGAGCAGTTCTTC
CASSLAGESSYNEQFF
>NA|TRBJ1-1|TRBV6-1|NA
TGTGCCAGCAGACTACAGGCGAACACTGAAGCTTTCTTT
CASRLQANTEAFF
>NA|TRBJ1-1|TRBV28|few
TGTGCCAGCAGTTTGCGTCTTCCAAAGAACACTGAAGCTTTCTTT
CASSLRLPKNTEAFF
>NA|TRBJ1-5|TRBV19|NA
TGTGCCAGTAGTAGGGGACTTGGCAATCAGCCCCAGCATTTT
CASSRGLGNQPQHF
>NA|TRBJ1-5|TRBV30|few
TGTGCTTGGGAGCGTCCCGGGCAGCCCCAGCATTTT
CAWERPGQPQHF
>TRBD1|TRBJ1-1|TRBV5-1|NA
TGCGCCAGCAGCTATCCCGGGACAGGGGTTCCTGAAGCTTTCTTT
CASSYPGTGVPEAFF
>TRBD1|TRBJ2-7|TRBV2|few
TGTGCCAGCAGCCGACAGGGATTGGGCGAGCAGTACTTC
CASSRQGLGEQYF
>NA|TRBJ2-3|TRBV5-6|few
TGTGCCAGCAGCTTTTGGAGGGCCACAGATACGCAGTATTTT
CASSFWRATDTQYF
>TRBD2|TRBJ2-5|TRBV5-1|NA
TGCGCCAGCAGCTCGGGACTAGCGGGAGGGCCCTCCGAGACCCAGTACTTC
CASSSGLAGGPSETQYF
>TRBD2|TRBJ2-7|TRBV6-5|NA
TGTGCCAGCAGACCGGGACTAGCGAGTAACGAGCAGTACTTC
CASRPGLASNEQYF
>NA|TRBJ1-1|TRBV23-1|few
TGCGCCAGCGTCGGGGGGGGTGAAGCTTTCTTT
CASVGGGEAFF
>TRBD1|TRBJ2-7|TRBV7-9|few
TGTGCCAGCAGCCCCGAAGGGACAGGGGGGAGCGAGCAGTACTTC
CASSPEGTGGSEQYF
>TRBD1|TRBJ2-7|TRBV28|NA
TGTGCCAGCAACCGGGACAGACCCTACGAGCAGTACTTC
CASNRDRPYEQYF
>NA|TRBJ2-1|TRBV4-1|NA
TGCGCCAGCAGCCAAGTTGGCTTCAATGAGCAGTTCTTC
CASSQVGFNEQFF
>NA|TRBJ1-2|TRBV14|NA
TGTGCCAGCAGCCAAGGTGGAGTGCCTCGGACCTTC
CASSQGGVPRTF
>NA|TRBJ1-1|TRBV18|NA
TGTGCCAGCTCACCAGGGGGGAGTGAAGCTTTCTTT
CASSPGGSEAFF
>TRBD2|TRBJ2-1|TRBV5-4|few
TGTGCCAGCAGACAATTAGCGGGGGGGATCAATGAGCAGTTCTTC
CASRQLAGGINEQFF